These T cell receptor beta chains were read from a single sample in a study of blood T cell repertoires in COVID-19. This table comes from immunoSEQ multiplex PCR, and its TCRdb copy is limited to in-frame clones, with some not included. The sample holds a few hundred thousand clones, 75% to 85% seen once. The sample was peripheral blood. These receptors were collected from a human donor in a cohort sampled during active COVID-19. Each CDR3 is given with its conserved first and last residue. Each record gives: CDR3 DNA, CDR3 protein, D gene, J gene, clone size, V gene. D genes are given only for firm matches. Rows give clone size only sometimes, using once, few, many, or a class for an expanded clone.

TGTGCCAGCAGCCAATTAGAGATTCCTGGAAACACCATATATTTT	CASSQLEIPGNTIYF	.	TRBJ1-3	.	TRBV3-1/TRBV3-2
TGTGCCAGCAGCTCACCACCCAGGGAAAGCTACACCTTC	CASSSPPRESYTF	.	TRBJ1-2	few	TRBV7-9
TGTGCCAGCAGTTCCGGACAGGGGGCTAATGAAGCTTTCTTT	CASSSGQGANEAFF	TRBD1	TRBJ1-1	.	TRBV6-5
TGTGCCAGCAGTTTTGGACAGGCGACCTACGAGCAGTACTTC	CASSFGQATYEQYF	TRBD1	TRBJ2-7	.	TRBV27
TGCAGCGTTGTCACTCAGGGGGGCTATGGCTACACCTTC	CSVVTQGGYGYTF	TRBD1	TRBJ1-2	.	TRBV29-1
TGTGCCAGCAGTGACTCCTCCGAACAGGGGATGGGCGGCTACACCTTC	CASSDSSEQGMGGYTF	TRBD1	TRBJ1-2	.	TRBV6-4
TGCGCCAGCAGCTTCTCCGGGGATCATTACAATGAGCAGTTCTTC	CASSFSGDHYNEQFF	.	TRBJ2-1	.	TRBV5-1
TGCGCCAGCAGCTTGAACAGTAACAATGAGCAGTTCTTC	CASSLNSNNEQFF	.	TRBJ2-1	.	TRBV5-1
TGTGCCACCAGCTTGGACAGGGACTATGGCTACACCTTC	CATSLDRDYGYTF	TRBD1	TRBJ1-2	.	TRBV24-1
TGTGCCAGCAGCCTCCGCCCGGGACAGTATAATTCACCCCTCCACTTT	CASSLRPGQYNSPLHF	TRBD1	TRBJ1-6	.	TRBV2
TGTGCCAGCAGCTTAGCGTTGGGACTCGTTAACAATGAGCAGTTCTTC	CASSLALGLVNNEQFF	.	TRBJ2-1	.	TRBV11-2
TGTGCCACCAGTGTGACTAGCGGGGCCTCCTACAATGAGCAGTTCTTC	CATSVTSGASYNEQFF	TRBD2	TRBJ2-1	.	TRBV24-1